This is a list of T cell receptor beta chains from one sample in a study of naive and memory T cell subsets. TCRdb called the UMI-ligation and nested PCR reads again in MiXCR, with one record for every CDR3 protein. The table has approximately 150,000 distinct CDR3 sequences, 22% seen once; the top ten hold over 0.09%. Sample: naive CD4+ T cells from blood. The source of these receptors is a human donor in good health. Both conserved end residues are part of each CDR3. The D gene is left open where the match is weak. Size tells how often a clone was seen (once, few, many) or the class of an expanded clone, and some rows leave it out.

J | V | size | D | CDR3 | DNA
TRBJ1-2 | TRBV25-1 | - | - | CASSELYGYTF | TGTGCCAGCAGTGAATTATATGGCTACACCTTC
TRBJ1-1 | TRBV4-1 | few | - | CASSQDLIRQVVPFF | TGCGCCAGCAGCCAAGATCTTATTAGACAGGTCGTCCCTTTCTTT
TRBJ2-1 | TRBV2 | few | - | CASSEAPPGEQFF | TGTGCCAGCAGTGAAGCCCCGCCTGGTGAGCAGTTCTTC
TRBJ2-1 | TRBV25-1 | many | TRBD2 | CASRIAGSGYNEQFF | TGTGCCAGCAGAATAGCGGGATCGGGCTACAATGAGCAGTTCTTC
TRBJ2-3 | TRBV28 | many | - | CASSSPFIPSSTDTQYF | TGTGCCAGCAGTTCACCGTTTATCCCGTCCTCCACAGATACGCAGTATTTT
TRBJ2-1 | TRBV25-1 | many | TRBD2 | CASSGTSRAYNEQFF | TGTGCCAGCAGCGGGACTAGCAGAGCCTACAATGAGCAGTTCTTC
TRBJ2-5 | TRBV7-9 | few | - | CASSSPRRGSKETQYF | TGTGCCAGCAGCTCCCCTCGACGGGGGTCAAAAGAGACCCAGTACTTC
TRBJ2-6 | TRBV6-2/TRBV6-3 | many | - | CASSDHSGANVLTF | TGTGCCAGCAGCGATCACTCCGGGGCCAACGTCCTGACTTTC
TRBJ2-2 | TRBV29-1 | few | - | CSGGQISTGELFF | TGCAGCGGTGGCCAGATTTCCACCGGGGAGCTGTTTTTT
TRBJ1-1 | TRBV12-5 | few | - | CASGPGQIGEAFF | TGTGCTAGTGGTCCCGGACAGATCGGCGAAGCTTTCTTT
TRBJ1-4 | TRBV20-1 | once | TRBD1 | CSAPTGAREKLFF | TGCAGTGCGCCGACAGGGGCTAGGGAAAAACTGTTTTTT
TRBJ2-6 | TRBV12-3/TRBV12-4 | - | - | CASSFRDLSGANVLTF | TGTGCCAGCAGTTTCCGGGACCTCTCTGGGGCCAACGTCCTGACTTTC
TRBJ2-3 | TRBV10-3 | many | - | CAISDGKYTQYF | TGTGCCATCAGTGACGGGAAGTATACGCAGTATTTT
TRBJ1-1 | TRBV6-2/TRBV6-3 | few | - | CASRFRLNTEAFF | TGTGCCAGCAGATTTCGACTGAACACTGAAGCTTTCTTT
TRBJ1-5 | TRBV18 | - | - | CASSPGDGAGPQHF | TGTGCCAGCTCACCCGGGGACGGCGCGGGGCCCCAGCATTTT
TRBJ2-7 | TRBV29-1 | few | - | CSARQVNSYEQYF | TGCAGCGCGAGACAGGTAAACTCCTACGAGCAGTACTTC
TRBJ1-1 | TRBV7-8 | - | - | CASSLPPGAEAFF | TGTGCCAGCAGCTTGCCCCCGGGGGCAGAAGCTTTCTTT
TRBJ1-1 | TRBV27 | - | - | CASKGSTEAFF | TGTGCCAGCAAGGGCAGTACTGAAGCTTTCTTT
TRBJ2-5 | TRBV6-5 | - | - | CASTPGDRETQYF | TGTGCCAGCACCCCCGGGGATCGGGAGACCCAGTACTTC
TRBJ1-3 | TRBV6-5 | - | - | CASSYSTSSSGNTIYF | TGTGCCAGCAGTTACTCGACTTCTAGCTCTGGAAACACCATATATTTT
TRBJ2-5 | TRBV6-2/TRBV6-3 | - | - | CASRRSAQQETQYF | TGTGCCAGCAGAAGGAGCGCGCAACAAGAGACCCAGTACTTC
TRBJ2-7 | TRBV3-1 | many | - | CASPVRTDPYEQYF | TGTGCCAGCCCCGTTAGGACGGATCCCTACGAGCAGTACTTC
TRBJ1-1 | TRBV29-1 | - | - | CSAGRAENTEAFF | TGCAGCGCTGGTCGGGCCGAGAACACTGAAGCTTTCTTT
TRBJ2-4 | TRBV20-1 | many | TRBD2 | CSARGRLAGVKDIQYF | TGCAGTGCTAGAGGGCGACTAGCGGGAGTAAAAGACATTCAGTACTTC
TRBJ2-6 | TRBV11-2 | many | - | CASRKPYMASSGANVLTF | TGTGCCAGCAGAAAACCCTACATGGCCAGCTCTGGGGCCAACGTCCTGACTTTC
TRBJ1-1 | TRBV18 | - | - | CASSRLEGLGTEAFF | TGTGCCAGCTCACGACTCGAGGGGCTCGGGACTGAAGCTTTCTTT
TRBJ2-2 | TRBV30 | few | - | CAWKWGPNTGELFF | TGTGCCTGGAAGTGGGGACCGAACACCGGGGAGCTGTTTTTT
TRBJ2-7 | TRBV6-6 | - | - | CASSTPGSLEQYF | TGTGCCAGCAGTACCCCGGGATCCCTAGAGCAGTACTTC
TRBJ1-4 | TRBV28 | many | - | CASSRTVNEKLFF | TGTGCCAGCTCTCGGACTGTGAATGAAAAACTGTTTTTT
TRBJ2-1 | TRBV6-2/TRBV6-3 | many | TRBD2 | CASSYASGSPNNEQFF | TGTGCCAGCAGTTACGCTAGCGGGAGCCCTAACAATGAGCAGTTCTTC
TRBJ1-5 | TRBV5-5 | many | TRBD1 | CASSLGTGGNQPQHF | TGTGCCAGCAGCTTGGGGACAGGGGGAAATCAGCCCCAGCATTTT
TRBJ1-1 | TRBV3-1 | - | - | CASSQGFMNTEAFF | TGTGCCAGCAGCCAGGGTTTCATGAACACTGAAGCTTTCTTT
TRBJ1-2 | TRBV18 | - | - | CASSPLEGDYGYTF | TGTGCCAGCTCACCCCTCGAGGGTGACTATGGCTACACCTTC
TRBJ2-3 | TRBV3-1 | many | - | CASSQSLGLYF | TGTGCCAGCAGCCAATCTCTTGGTCTGTATTTT
TRBJ2-3 | TRBV4-3 | few | TRBD2 | CASSQAAGGESTDTQYF | TGCGCCAGCAGCCAAGCTGCGGGAGGGGAGAGCACAGATACGCAGTATTTT
TRBJ1-1 | TRBV20-1 | - | TRBD1 | CSAQRQGGLNTEAFF | TGCAGTGCTCAGCGGCAGGGGGGTTTGAACACTGAAGCTTTCTTT
TRBJ2-3 | TRBV29-1 | - | - | CSVARLASTDTQYF | TGCAGCGTTGCTCGCCTAGCAAGCACAGATACGCAGTATTTT
TRBJ1-1 | TRBV20-1 | many | - | CSAQYLHANTEAFF | TGCAGTGCTCAATACCTCCACGCGAACACTGAAGCTTTCTTT
TRBJ2-7 | TRBV4-1 | few | TRBD1 | CASSLQGWSYEQYF | TGCGCCAGCAGCTTACAGGGGTGGTCCTACGAGCAGTACTTC
TRBJ1-3 | TRBV4-1 | few | TRBD1 | CASSPAKGQGVSGNTIYF | TGCGCCAGCAGCCCGGCGAAAGGACAGGGCGTTTCTGGAAACACCATATATTTT
TRBJ2-5 | TRBV6-5 | - | - | CASSYSWQRETQYF | TGTGCCAGCAGTTACTCTTGGCAGCGAGAGACCCAGTACTTC
TRBJ2-2 | TRBV20-1 | many | - | CSARDTAFSTGELFF | TGCAGTGCTAGAGATACAGCGTTCTCGACCGGGGAGCTGTTTTTT
TRBJ2-7 | TRBV29-1 | many | - | CSVVGGTTGSSYEQYF | TGCAGCGTTGTGGGGGGGACGACAGGGTCCTCCTACGAGCAGTACTTC
TRBJ2-3 | TRBV7-9 | - | TRBD2 | CASSYAGARTDTQYF | TGTGCCAGCAGCTATGCGGGAGCGAGGACAGATACGCAGTATTTT
TRBJ2-7 | TRBV5-1 | few | TRBD2 | CASSTGTSGRQYF | TGCGCCAGCAGCACCGGGACTAGCGGGAGGCAGTACTTC
TRBJ1-2 | TRBV20-1 | few | - | CSASNRITIGYTF | TGCAGTGCTAGCAACAGGATAACTATCGGCTACACCTTC
TRBJ1-3 | TRBV6-1 | - | - | CATMKTGQGNTIYF | TGTGCCACCATGAAAACAGGGCAAGGAAACACCATATATTTT
TRBJ2-1 | TRBV10-3 | few | - | CAISSDSESYNEQFF | TGTGCCATATCCTCGGACTCCGAATCCTACAATGAGCAGTTCTTC
TRBJ2-3 | TRBV5-1 | few | TRBD2 | CASSTELAGASDTQYF | TGCGCCAGCAGCACCGAACTAGCGGGAGCCTCAGATACGCAGTATTTT